The 16 T cell receptor beta chains given below trace back to one sample, sequenced in a study of T cell responses to AZD1222 COVID-19 vaccine. Some clones are missing from TCRdb's copy, which holds only in-frame ones; the method was immunoSEQ multiplex PCR. This table has 55,000 to 70,000 clones, roughly nine tenths appearing once. Sequenced here: peripheral blood, sampled 28 days after the second AZD1222 dose. The receptors shown here come from an adult who received the AZD1222 COVID-19 vaccine.

The DNA of the CDR3 is TGCGCCAGCAGCCCCCCGCCTAGGGTGACCTACAATGAGCAGTTCTTC. Its protein product is CASSPPPRVTYNEQFF. The chain has TRBV4-1 and TRBJ2-1; no clear D. Germline CDR1 and CDR2: MGHRA and YSYEKL. The CDR3 contains 16 residues. Trimming shortened V by 4 bases and J by 2 bases, and 15 bases separated the two germline ends.

A single count supports this clone. V gene TRBV10-2 combines with J gene TRBJ2-7; 14 nucleotides line up with TRBD2. The length of the CDR3 is 14 residues. Looked up from germline, CDR1 is WSHSY and CDR2 is SAAADI. V trimming: 6 bases; J trimming: 4 bases; junction bases outside the gene matches: 2. CDR3: CASSGTSGSYEQYF. Here the CDR3 DNA reads TGCGCCAGCAGCGGGACTAGCGGGAGTTACGAGCAGTACTTC.

V and J are TRBV4-3 and TRBJ1-6; D unresolved. The germline gives CDR1 LGHNA, CDR2 YSLEER. CDR3 length: 16 amino acids. The V and J ends lost 2 bases and 1 base respectively, with 9 bases between them. Written as DNA, the CDR3 is TGCGCCAGCAGCCAACAGTATCCTTCCTATAATTCACCCCTCCACTTT. Translating gives CASSQQYPSYNSPLHF.

V and J are TRBV5-1 and TRBJ2-3; unclear D gene. This CDR3 spans 13 amino acids. From germline, CDR1 is SGHRS and CDR2 YFSETQ. Between the trimmed V and J ends, which lost 0 bases and 4 bases, there was a span of 6 bases. The CDR3 reads CASSLDLADTQYF. Here the CDR3 DNA reads TGCGCCAGCAGCTTGGACCTAGCAGATACGCAGTATTTT.

This clone appeared a few times. The chain employs TRBV9 and TRBJ1-6, with 9 bases identical to TRBD1. Germline V gene lookup returns CDR1 SGDLS and CDR2 YYNGEE. The CDR3 is made up of 16 amino acids. V trimming: 2 bases; J trimming: 1 base; junction bases outside the gene matches: 1. As DNA, the CDR3 is TGTGCCAGCAGCGTGGACAGGGGATCCTATAATTCACCCCTCCACTTT. Translation: CASSVDRGSYNSPLHF.

This chain links TRBV6-6 with TRBJ2-5; D perhaps matches TRBD1 (6 bases). Trimming left V 2 bases short and J 2 bases short, with 12 bases between. CDR1 and CDR2 (germline): MNHNY, SVGAGI (reference sequence). This CDR3 has 15 amino acids. CDR3 residues: CASSYAGAGQETQYF. As DNA, the CDR3 is TGTGCCAGCAGTTACGCAGGGGCGGGTCAAGAGACCCAGTACTTC.

The CDR3, as DNA: TGCGCCAGCAGCGATCTAGCGGGAGGGGGAGAGACCCAGTACTTC. Translated, it gives CASSDLAGGGETQYF. The J gene is TRBJ2-5, the V gene TRBV5-1; 12 bases fit TRBD2. The CDR3 totals 15 residues. The junction had 5 bases not matched to a gene; V was cut back by 4 bases and J by 4 bases. Germline V gene lookup returns CDR1 SGHRS and CDR2 YFSETQ.

This clone was seen a single time. V usage is TRBV2 and J usage is TRBJ2-7, with 7 bases that match TRBD1. Germline CDR1 and CDR2: SNHLY and FYNNEI. V gave up 7 bases and J gave up 0 bases; unmatched junction bases: 12. The CDR3 totals 16 residues. The CDR3 DNA sequence: TGTGCCAGCAAGCCAACGGGACAGCTCTACTCCTACGAGCAGTACTTC. As protein: CASKPTGQLYSYEQYF.

J is TRBJ2-1 and V is TRBV10-3; maybe TRBD1 (6 bases). There are 14 residues in the CDR3. V gave up 3 bases and J gave up 7 bases, with 13 bases separating them. Germline CDR1 reads ENHRY; CDR2 reads SYGVKD. Written as DNA, the CDR3 is TGTGCCATCAGTGAAGGGTACAGGGTGAATGAGCAGTTCTTC. It codes for CAISEGYRVNEQFF.

The chain recombines TRBV19 with TRBJ2-4, with TRBD1 matching over 7 bases. The germline V gene encodes CDR1 LNHDA and CDR2 SQIVND (reference sequence). Germline trimming cut 7 bases from V and 8 bases from J; bases unmatched to any gene: 8. The CDR3 has 13 residues. CDR3 amino acids: CASTETGKDIQYF. The CDR3 nucleotides read TGTGCCAGTACAGAGACAGGGAAGGACATTCAGTACTTC.

The chain recombines TRBV5-4 with TRBJ2-7; 9 nucleotides match TRBD1. The J segment lost 3 bases and the V segment lost 1 base, leaving 2 bases of the junction unmatched. Germline CDR1 reads SGHNT; CDR2 reads YYREEE (reference sequence). CDR3 length: 14 amino acids. The CDR3 DNA is TGTGCCAGCAGCTTGACGGGACAGGGCTACGAGCAGTACTTC. Translation gives CASSLTGQGYEQYF.

CDR3 region: CASSLKQGPQMNTEAFF. The CDR3 DNA sequence: TGTGCCAGCAGCTTGAAACAGGGCCCTCAAATGAACACTGAAGCTTTCTTT. J is TRBJ1-1 and V is TRBV5-4, with a tentative D call TRBD1 (6 bases). Germline CDR1 and CDR2: SGHNT and YYREEE (reference sequence). The V end was cut by 1 base, the J end by 0 bases, with 16 bases between. The CDR3 contains 17 residues.

This rearrangement joins TRBV11-2 to TRBJ1-4; D uncertain. Germline V gene lookup returns CDR1 SGHAT and CDR2 FQNNGV. The V end was cut by 1 base, the J end by 0 bases, with 9 bases between. This CDR3 has 16 residues. CDR3: CASSLVRIATNEKLFF. As DNA, the CDR3 is TGTGCCAGCAGCTTAGTCAGGATTGCAACTAATGAAAAACTGTTTTTT.

The V gene is TRBV7-6, the J gene TRBJ2-2; weak D call: TRBD2 (7 bases). The ends were cut back, 4 bases at V and 6 bases at J, with 15 bases in the middle. Germline CDR1 is SGHVS and CDR2 is FNYEAQ. The CDR3 totals 15 residues. The CDR3 sequence is CASSSLTGRAGELFF. The CDR3, as DNA: TGTGCCAGCAGCTCTTTAACAGGGAGGGCCGGGGAGCTGTTTTTT.

This chain uses TRBV10-3 with TRBJ2-2, with unresolved D. Germline V gene data show CDR1 as ENHRY and CDR2 as SYGVKD. V lost 2 bases and J 2 bases, leaving 12 bases between the germline ends. The CDR3 totals 16 residues. The DNA for the CDR3 is TGTGCCATCAGTGAGAGTGGAGCTCTAAACACCGGGGAGCTGTTTTTT. Translating gives CAISESGALNTGELFF.

This clone was observed once. The gene calls are TRBV19 and TRBJ1-1; perhaps TRBD1 as D (5 bases). V was cut by 5 bases and J by 4 bases, with 11 bases left in between. The V gene's germline CDR1 is LNHDA and CDR2 SQIVND (reference sequence). This CDR3 has 13 amino acids. CDR3 in DNA: TGTGCCAGTAGTCGTGGGGGGGGCACTGAAGCTTTCTTT. Amino acid sequence: CASSRGGGTEAFF.